This T cell receptor beta chain was obtained from a study of neurological immune-mediated disorders. From germline, CDR1 is MGHDK and CDR2 SYGVNS. CDR3 length: 15 amino acids. V shed 4 bases, J shed 8 bases, and the junction held 4 bases outside the gene matches. Each CDR3 protein is one row after TCRdb ran MiXCR on the 5' RACE reads. The top ten hold 1.7% of the sample, which has 77,000 or so distinct CDR3 sequences, approximately 10% seen once. Many counts were recorded for this clonotype. The clonotype was recovered from a man aged 50-59 years in good health. The V gene is TRBV25-1, the J gene TRBJ2-1, with TRBD2 matching over 14 bases. The sequenced sample was PBMCs. In DNA form, the CDR3 reads TGTGCCAGCAGTGCGACTAGCGGGAGGGCCTATGAGCAGTTCTTC. This codes for CASSATSGRAYEQFF.